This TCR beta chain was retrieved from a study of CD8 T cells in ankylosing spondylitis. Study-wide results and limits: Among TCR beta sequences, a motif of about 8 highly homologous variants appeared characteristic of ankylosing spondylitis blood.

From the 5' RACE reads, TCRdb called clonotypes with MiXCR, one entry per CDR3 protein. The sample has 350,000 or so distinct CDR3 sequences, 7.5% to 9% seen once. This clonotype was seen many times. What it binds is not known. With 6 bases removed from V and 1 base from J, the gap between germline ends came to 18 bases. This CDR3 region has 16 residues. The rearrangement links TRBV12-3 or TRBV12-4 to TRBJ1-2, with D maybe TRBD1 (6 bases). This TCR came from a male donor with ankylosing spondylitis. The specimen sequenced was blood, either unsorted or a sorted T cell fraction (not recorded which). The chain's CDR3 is CASSQSGGRINYGYTF. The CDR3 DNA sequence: TGTGCCAGCAGCCAGTCCGGGGGCCGGATTAACTATGGCTACACCTTC.